This entry features one TCR beta chain sequence. No antigen is known for it. The data stem from a study of cytomegalovirus exposure and HLA in healthy donors. Findings and caveats of the study: Across HLA loci, a later analysis found differing TCR association rates, with DRB1 most and HLA-C fewest. Indistinguishability led to the exclusion of some V segments, TRBV6-2 and TRBV6-3 included.

13 Jbeta primers and 60 Vbeta primers were used for the PCR. The method was immunoSEQ multiplex PCR; TCRdb's version includes in-frame clones alone and lacks a portion of them. Altogether about 200,000 clones are present, 75% to 85% being singletons, with the ten largest covering roughly 6%. CDR1 and CDR2 (germline): MNHNS, SASEGT. The CDR3 has 16 amino acids. The sequencing sample was made of PBMCs. The sequence derives from a woman aged 45 to 65 in good health and CMV-seropositive. This sequence joins TRBV6-1 and TRBJ2-5; 10 nucleotides line up with TRBD1. The J call may be incorrect, as the DNA end agrees better with TRBJ2-7. CDR3 protein: CASSEAGTGDPYEQYF. The CDR3 DNA sequence: TGTGCCAGCAGTGAAGCGGGGACAGGGGACCCCTACGAGCAGTACTTC.